This T cell receptor (beta chain) is drawn from a study of shared clonotypes between healthy human individuals. Study-wide points: Between a handful of donors, naive CD4 clonotypes were shared at a level of about 5.3%.

Trimming stripped 7 bases from V and 3 bases from J, with 10 bases between. CDR3 length: 12 amino acids. CDR1 and CDR2 (germline): SNHLY, FYNNEI. Clones were read by immunoSEQ multiplex PCR, and TCRdb kept only the in-frame ones, dropping some. The sample holds roughly 1.5 million clones, approximately 98% seen once. This clone was found once. Its specificity is unknown. The sample taken for sequencing was naive CD4+ T cells sorted from blood. The subset: CD45RA+ positively selected. The genes are TRBV2 and TRBJ2-7, with D unclear. The sequence was obtained from a young man in good health. CDR3 sequence reads: CASTQQNYEQYF. The CDR3, as DNA: TGTGCCAGCACTCAACAGAACTACGAGCAGTACTTC.